This T cell receptor (beta chain) stems from a study of T-cell reconstitution after alpha-beta-depleted transplantation in children. Study-level findings and limits: The origin of alpha-beta T cells about two months after transplant was reportedly several hundred expanded graft clones.

Library preparation (for TCRbeta) was performed with unique molecular identifiers. TCRdb reprocessed the PCR reads with MiXCR, giving one entry per CDR3 protein. The sample includes hundreds of thousands of distinct CDR3 sequences, around a sixth of them seen just once. The length of the CDR3 is 14 residues. In germline, CDR1 is SGHRS, CDR2 YFSETQ. The trim removed 1 base at V and 5 bases at J, leaving 3 bases unmatched. Only a few counts were recorded for this clonotype. What it binds is unknown. The sequenced sample was PBMCs, mostly from graft donor cells, obtained 360 days after TCRalphabeta/CD19-depleted stem cell transplant. This rearrangement joins TRBV5-1 to TRBJ1-1, with 9 positions matching TRBD1. The clonotype comes from a male patient aged 2-10 years who had a stem cell transplant for acute lymphoblastic leukemia, so the T cells may come from the graft donor. The DNA for the CDR3 is TGCGCCAGCAGCTTGAGGACAGGGGTGACTGAAGCTTTCTTT. Translated: CASSLRTGVTEAFF. The full variable domain, rest sourced from reference TRBV5-1 and TRBJ1-1, is KAGVTQTPRYLIKTRGQQVTLSCSPISGHRSVSWYQQTPGQGLQFLFEYFSETQRNKGNFPGRFSGRQFSNSRSEMNVSTLELGDSALYLCASSLRTGVTEAFFGQGTRLTVV.